In this sample, the clone carrying this TCR beta chain turned up a few times. Its target is unknown. MiXCR was run by TCRdb on the 5' RACE reads, yielding one entry per CDR3 protein. This table has some 440,000 distinct CDR3 sequences, roughly 24% appearing once. This entry belongs to a study of identical twins. Overall study findings and caveats: Out-of-frame alpha sequences shared by twins were enriched for low generation probability.

The germline V gene encodes CDR1 MNHNS and CDR2 SASEGT. This CDR3 comprises 13 residues. Trimming took off 6 bases at V and 5 bases at J, with 13 bases between the two ends. A further study also used this sample, focusing on T cells expressing NK-cell markers. That source adds: Sorted CD3+CD56+NKG2C+, CD3+CD56+NKG2C- and CD3+CD56-NKG2C+ T cells provided the TCR beta repertoires. Sorting was limited to alpha-beta TCR-expressing T cells with an anti-gamma-delta TCR antibody in several experiments. Whether expanded NKG2C-expressing T cell clones recognize HCMV is unknown.

This TCR derives from a woman aged 18-29 years in good health. This chain uses TRBV6-1 with TRBJ2-5; D gene uncertain. Sequences were obtained from CD4+ T cells sorted from blood. As DNA, the CDR3 is TGTGCCAGCAGGTCCCGACCTCGGGAGACCCAGTACTTC. Translation gives CASRSRPRETQYF.